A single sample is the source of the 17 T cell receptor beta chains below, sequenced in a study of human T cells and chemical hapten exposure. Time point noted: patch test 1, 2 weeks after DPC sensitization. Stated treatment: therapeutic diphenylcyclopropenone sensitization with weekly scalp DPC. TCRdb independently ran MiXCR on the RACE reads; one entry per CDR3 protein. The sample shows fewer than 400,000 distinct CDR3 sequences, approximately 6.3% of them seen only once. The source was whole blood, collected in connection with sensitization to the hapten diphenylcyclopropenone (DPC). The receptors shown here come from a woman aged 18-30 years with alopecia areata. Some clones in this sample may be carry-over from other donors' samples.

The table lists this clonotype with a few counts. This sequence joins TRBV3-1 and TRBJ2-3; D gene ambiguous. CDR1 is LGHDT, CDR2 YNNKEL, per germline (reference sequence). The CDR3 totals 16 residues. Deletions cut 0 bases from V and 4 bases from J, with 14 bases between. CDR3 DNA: TGTGCCAGCAGCCAAGATGGCTTTGCAGATGCAGATACGCAGTATTTT. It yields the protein CASSQDGFADADTQYF.

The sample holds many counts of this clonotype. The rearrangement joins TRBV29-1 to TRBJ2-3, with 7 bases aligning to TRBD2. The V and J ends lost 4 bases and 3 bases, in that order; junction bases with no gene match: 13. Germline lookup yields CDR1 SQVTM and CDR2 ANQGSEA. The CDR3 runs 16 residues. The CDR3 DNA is TGCAGCGTTGTCCGACTAGCTACTTTTTGGACAGATACGCAGTATTTT. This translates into CSVVRLATFWTDTQYF.

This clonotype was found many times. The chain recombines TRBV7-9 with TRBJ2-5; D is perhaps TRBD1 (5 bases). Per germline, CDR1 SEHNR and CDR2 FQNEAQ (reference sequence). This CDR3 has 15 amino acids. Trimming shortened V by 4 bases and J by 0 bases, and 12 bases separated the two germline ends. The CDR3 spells CASSSAQDYQETQYF. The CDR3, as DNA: TGTGCCAGCAGCTCCGCACAGGATTACCAAGAGACCCAGTACTTC.

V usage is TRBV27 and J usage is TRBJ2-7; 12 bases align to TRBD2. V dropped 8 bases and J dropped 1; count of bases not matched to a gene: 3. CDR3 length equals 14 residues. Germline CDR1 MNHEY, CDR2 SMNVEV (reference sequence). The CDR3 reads CASGLAGSSYEQYF. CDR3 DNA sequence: TGTGCCAGCGGACTAGCGGGGTCTTCCTACGAGCAGTACTTC.

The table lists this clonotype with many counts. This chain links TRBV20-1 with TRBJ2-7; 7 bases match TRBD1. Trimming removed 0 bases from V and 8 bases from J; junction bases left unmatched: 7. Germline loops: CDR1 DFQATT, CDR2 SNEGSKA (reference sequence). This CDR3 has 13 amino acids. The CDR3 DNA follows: TGCAGTGCTAGAGACGGACAGGTGGAGAAGCAGTACTTC. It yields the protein CSARDGQVEKQYF.

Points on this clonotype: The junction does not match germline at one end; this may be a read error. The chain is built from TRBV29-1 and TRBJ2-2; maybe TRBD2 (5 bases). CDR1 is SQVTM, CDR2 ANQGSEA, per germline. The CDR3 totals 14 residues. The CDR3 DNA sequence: TGCAGCGTTGAGAAACAGTTGAACACCGGGGAGCCGTTTTTT. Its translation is CSVEKQLNTGEPFF.

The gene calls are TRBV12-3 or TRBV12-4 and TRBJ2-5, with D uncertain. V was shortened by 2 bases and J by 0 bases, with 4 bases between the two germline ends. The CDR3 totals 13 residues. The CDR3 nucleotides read TGTGCCAGCAGTTTACAGGACCAAGAGACCCAGTACTTC. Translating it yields CASSLQDQETQYF.

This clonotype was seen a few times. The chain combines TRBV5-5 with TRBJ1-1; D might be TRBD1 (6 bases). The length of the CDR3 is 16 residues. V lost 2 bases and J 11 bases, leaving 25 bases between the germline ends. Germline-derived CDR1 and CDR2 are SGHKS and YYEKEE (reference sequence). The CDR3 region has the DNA TGTGCCAGCAGCTTCGTTGGGGGACATACAACATACGGGGCTTTCTTT. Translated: CASSFVGGHTTYGAFF.

The CDR3, as DNA: TGTGCCAGCAGCTTAGCGGGCGGGAACTATGGCTACACCTTC. Protein product: CASSLAGGNYGYTF. This chain joins TRBV7-9 and TRBJ1-2; D gene ambiguous. This CDR3 comprises 14 residues. From germline, CDR1 is SEHNR and CDR2 FQNEAQ (reference sequence). V was cut by 0 bases and J by 2 bases, with 7 bases left in between.

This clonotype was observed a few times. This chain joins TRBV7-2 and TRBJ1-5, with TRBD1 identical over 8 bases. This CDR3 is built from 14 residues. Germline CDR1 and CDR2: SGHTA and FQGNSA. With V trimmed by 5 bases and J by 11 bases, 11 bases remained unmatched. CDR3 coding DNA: TGTGCCAGCAGCCCCGGACAGGGACCAGTGACCCAGCATTTT. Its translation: CASSPGQGPVTQHF.

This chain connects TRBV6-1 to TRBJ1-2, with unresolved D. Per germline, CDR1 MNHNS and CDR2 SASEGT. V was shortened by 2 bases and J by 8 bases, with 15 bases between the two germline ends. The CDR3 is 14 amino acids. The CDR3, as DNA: TGTGCCAGCAGTGAAAACAAAGGGCTGAGAGGCTACACCTTC. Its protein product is CASSENKGLRGYTF.

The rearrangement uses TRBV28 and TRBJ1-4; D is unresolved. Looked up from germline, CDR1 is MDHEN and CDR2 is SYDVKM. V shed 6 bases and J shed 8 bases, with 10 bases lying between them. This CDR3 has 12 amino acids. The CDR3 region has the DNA TGTGCCAGCAGCCTAATTTCCGAAAAACTGTTTTTT. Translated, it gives CASSLISEKLFF.

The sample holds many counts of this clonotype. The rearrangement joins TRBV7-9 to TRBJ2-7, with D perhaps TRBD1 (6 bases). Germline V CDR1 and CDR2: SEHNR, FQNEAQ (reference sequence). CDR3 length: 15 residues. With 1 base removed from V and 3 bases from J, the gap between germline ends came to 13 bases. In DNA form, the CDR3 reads TGTGCCAGCAGCTTAGGTCCGCAGGGGTACTACGAGCAGTACTTC. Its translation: CASSLGPQGYYEQYF.

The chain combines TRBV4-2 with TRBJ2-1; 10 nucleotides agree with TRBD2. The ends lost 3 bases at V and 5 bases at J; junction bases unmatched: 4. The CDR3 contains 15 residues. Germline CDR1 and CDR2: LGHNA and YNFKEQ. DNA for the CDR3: TGTGCCAGCAGCCAGGTAGCGGGGGGACACAATGAGCAGTTCTTC. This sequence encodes CASSQVAGGHNEQFF.

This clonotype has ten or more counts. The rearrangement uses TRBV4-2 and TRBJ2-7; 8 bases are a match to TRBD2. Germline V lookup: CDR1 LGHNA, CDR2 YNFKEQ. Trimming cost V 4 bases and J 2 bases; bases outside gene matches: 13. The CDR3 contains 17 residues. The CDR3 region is CASSPGGGDGPPYEQYF. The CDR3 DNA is TGTGCCAGCAGCCCCGGGGGGGGTGACGGGCCCCCCTACGAGCAGTACTTC.

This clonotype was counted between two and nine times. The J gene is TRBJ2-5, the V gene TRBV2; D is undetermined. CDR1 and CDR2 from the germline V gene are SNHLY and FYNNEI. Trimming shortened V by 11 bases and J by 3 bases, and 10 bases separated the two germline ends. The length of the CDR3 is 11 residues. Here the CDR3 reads CAGKIEETQYF. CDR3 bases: TGTGCCGGCAAAATCGAAGAGACCCAGTACTTC.

For the CDR3, the DNA is TGTGCCAGCAGTTACCCCTTGGGGCAAAATCAGCCCCAGCATTTT. Its translation is CASSYPLGQNQPQHF. The rearrangement joins TRBV12-3 or TRBV12-4 to TRBJ1-5, with a weak D call TRBD1 (5 bases). V dropped 4 bases and J dropped 4 bases, with 14 bases sitting between them. The CDR3 contains 15 residues.